This TCR beta chain emerged from a study of T cells in Graves' hyperthyroidism and ophthalmopathy. There are many counts of this clonotype. TCR beta CDR3 regions were amplified from RNA. The HTBI set primed first-round TCR CDR3 RT-PCR. TCRdb re-called the multiplex PCR reads through MiXCR, storing one row per CDR3 protein. The table shows 550,000 to 650,000 distinct CDR3 sequences, with roughly 15% occurring only once. The CDR3 sequence is 11 residues long. Between the trimmed V and J ends, which lost 5 bases and 7 bases, there was a span of 9 bases. CDR1 is GTSNPN, CDR2 SVGIG, per germline (reference sequence).

The chain joins TRBV30 to TRBJ1-5; weak D call: TRBD1 (5 bases). This clonotype was sampled from a woman in her forties with Graves' hyperthyroidism. Material for sequencing was blood. CDR3 amino acids: CAWARGQPQHF. The CDR3 DNA is TGTGCCTGGGCGAGGGGACAGCCCCAGCATTTT.